The sequence of this TCR beta chain was determined in a study of beta chain features in type 1 diabetes. Study-level points and caveats: Because the template was cDNA, high-expressing cells might be over-represented.

What was sequenced were expressed TCRB transcripts, since all of the isolated RNA had been reverse transcribed. Only in-frame clones appear in the TCRdb table, and some are missing; sequencing was by immunoSEQ multiplex PCR. The profile shows hundreds of thousands of clones, around 16% of them singletons. The CDR3 spans 18 residues. V lost 5 bases to trimming and J lost 0 bases; unmatched junction nucleotides: 8. Looked up from germline, CDR1 is SGHVS and CDR2 is FNYEAQ. Note on this clone: Its cognate antigen is unknown.

The sample comprised naive CD4+ T cells from blood. The chain couples TRBV7-6 to TRBJ1-6; 9 bases are shared with TRBD1. The sequence was collected from a man aged 18 to 29 in good health. DNA of the CDR3: TGTGCCAGCAGCCTTAGGGGACAGGGAGCCTCCTATAATTCACCCCTCCACTTT. It encodes CASSLRGQGASYNSPLHF.